The 23 T cell receptor beta chains listed next were all sequenced from one sample in a study of cytomegalovirus exposure and HLA in healthy donors. Both 60 Vbeta primers and 13 Jbeta primers went into the PCR. Only in-frame clones appear in the TCRdb table, and some are missing; sequencing was by immunoSEQ multiplex PCR. Of about 140,000 clones listed, around 79% are singletons. Sequencing was done on a sample of PBMCs. The source of these receptors is a man between 35 and 55 years old in good health and CMV-seropositive.

The V call is TRBV9, the J call TRBJ1-2; TRBD1 agrees at 8 bases. The germline gives CDR1 SGDLS, CDR2 YYNGEE. The V segment lost 4 bases and the J segment 2 bases; nucleotides outside the gene matches: 4. The CDR3 is 14 residues long. CDR3 loop: CASSSTGANYGYTF. The CDR3 region has the DNA TGTGCCAGCAGCTCGACAGGGGCGAACTATGGCTACACCTTC.

The V gene is TRBV11-3, the J gene TRBJ1-1; 7 bases align to TRBD1. CDR1 and CDR2 from the germline V gene are SGHNT and YENEEA. Trimming cost V 5 bases and J 6 bases; bases outside gene matches: 3. The CDR3 is 12 residues long. The DNA for the CDR3 is TGTGCCAGCAGCCGCAGGGGGGCTGAAGCTTTCTTT. This sequence encodes CASSRRGAEAFF.

This chain links TRBV27 with TRBJ2-7, with 13 bases aligning to TRBD2. The germline V gene encodes CDR1 MNHEY and CDR2 SMNVEV (reference sequence). The CDR3 extends over 16 amino acids. J gave up 1 base and V 4 bases, and 4 bases lay outside the gene matches. CDR3 nucleotide sequence: TGTGCCAGCAGTTCGGGACTAGCGGGATGGTCCTACGAGCAGTACTTC. It codes for CASSSGLAGWSYEQYF.

The V call is TRBV5-1, the J call TRBJ2-2; TRBD2 is a possible D gene (6 bases). The CDR3 is made up of 14 amino acids. Trimming took off 4 bases at V and 6 bases at J, with 13 bases between the two ends. CDR1 SGHRS and CDR2 YFSETQ come from the germline V gene. The chain's CDR3 is CASSLLATPGELFF. The CDR3 DNA is TGCGCCAGCAGCCTACTAGCTACCCCCGGGGAGCTGTTTTTT.

V gene TRBV2 combines with J gene TRBJ1-5; D perhaps matches TRBD1 (6 bases). CDR1 is SNHLY and CDR2 is FYNNEI in the germline V gene. The CDR3 contains 16 residues. V lost 5 bases to trimming and J lost 4 bases, with 18 bases between them. The CDR3 DNA sequence: TGTGCCAGCAGTCCTCTGGGGGGGCTGAGGAATCAGCCCCAGCATTTT. Its protein product is CASSPLGGLRNQPQHF.

This clone was seen a single time. V and J are TRBV2 and TRBJ1-2; the match to TRBD1 covers 8 bases. The CDR3 loop spans 16 amino acids. V was clipped by 7 bases and J by 0 bases; unmatched bases: 10. From germline, CDR1 is SNHLY and CDR2 FYNNEI. The CDR3 DNA is TGTGCCAGCACGTGGCAGGGGGCCCTCGCTAACTATGGCTACACCTTC. Protein sequence: CASTWQGALANYGYTF.

Only a few counts were recorded for this clone. The chain combines TRBV6-6 with TRBJ2-2; a weak D match, TRBD2 (6 bases). The CDR3 has 15 residues. CDR1 and CDR2 from the germline V gene are MNHNY and SVGAGI (reference sequence). V shed 4 bases and J shed 2 bases, with 11 bases lying between them. Written as DNA, the CDR3 is TGTGCCAGCAGTTCCGGGACTTATAACACCGGGGAGCTGTTTTTT. Translating it yields CASSSGTYNTGELFF.

The CDR3 region has the DNA TGTGCCAGCAGTCTGGAGCGGGAGAATTGGGAACGGACCGGGGAGCTGTTTTTT. This translates into CASSLERENWERTGELFF. The J gene is TRBJ2-2, the V gene TRBV7-6, with 8 bases fitting TRBD2. Looked up from germline, CDR1 is SGHVS and CDR2 is FNYEAQ. J lost 5 bases, V lost 6 bases, and 17 bases had no gene match. The CDR3 spans 18 residues. Full variable domain (remainder filled in from reference TRBV7-6 and TRBJ2-2): GAGVSQSPRYKVTKRGQDVALRCDPISGHVSLYWYRQALGQGPEFLTYFNYEAQQDKSGLPNDRFSAERPEGSISTLTIQRTEQRDSAMYRCASSLERENWERTGELFFGEGSRLTVL.

This sequence joins TRBV4-1 and TRBJ1-1; D ambiguous. This CDR3 has 14 amino acids. CDR1 and CDR2 (germline): MGHRA, YSYEKL. The V gene lost 0 bases and the J gene lost 5 bases, with 10 bases spanning the gap. The CDR3 coding sequence is TGCGCCAGCAGCCAAGATGAGTGGAGGACTGAAGCTTTCTTT. Its translation: CASSQDEWRTEAFF.

The rearrangement joins TRBV14 to TRBJ2-3, with D possibly being TRBD2 (6 bases). The germline V gene has CDR1 SGHDN and CDR2 FVKESK. This CDR3 contains 16 residues. The germline V and J ends were trimmed by 0 bases and 6 bases, with 16 bases remaining between them. CDR3 nucleotide sequence: TGTGCCAGCAGCCAAGAAAGCGGGTACTCGAGGGATACGCAGTATTTT. It encodes CASSQESGYSRDTQYF.

Comments on this clone: The same CDR3 also results from other DNA sequences found in this sample. The chain links TRBV5-1 to TRBJ2-5; tentative D call: TRBD2 (6 bases). This CDR3 contains 14 residues. Germline CDR1 and CDR2: SGHRS and YFSETQ. With 0 bases removed from V and 5 bases from J, the gap between germline ends came to 11 bases. The CDR3 DNA reads as TGCGCCAGCAGCTTGGCTCGGGAGAAGGAGACCCAGTACTTC. Encoded protein: CASSLAREKETQYF.

V usage is TRBV20-1 and J usage is TRBJ1-1, with D uncertain. CDR3 size: 11 residues. Germline CDR1 DFQATT, CDR2 SNEGSKA (reference sequence). V lost 1 base and J lost 9, with 9 bases in between. CDR3 coding DNA: TGCAGTGCTAGAGCGAATACAAAAGCTTTCTTT. Translating gives CSARANTKAFF.

The DNA of the CDR3 is TGTGCCAGCAGTTTCCTCCTACTAGCGGGAGGGCTAGATACGCAGTATTTT. The encoded protein is CASSFLLLAGGLDTQYF. The chain couples TRBV27 to TRBJ2-3; 13 nucleotides align to TRBD2. V trimming: 3 bases; J trimming: 5 bases; junction bases outside the gene matches: 8. CDR3 length: 17 amino acids. CDR1 and CDR2 from the germline V gene are MNHEY and SMNVEV (reference sequence).

The chain carries TRBV2 and TRBJ1-4; 9 nucleotides match TRBD1. The V gene end was trimmed by 4 bases and the J gene end by 8 bases; junction bases not matched to a gene: 5. The CDR3 extends over 14 amino acids. CDR1 and CDR2 from the germline V gene are SNHLY and FYNNEI. The CDR3 DNA reads TGTGCCAGCAGTGGGACAGGGGTCGAGGAAAAACTGTTTTTT. Translation: CASSGTGVEEKLFF.

V gene TRBV7-9 combines with J gene TRBJ1-2; D uncertain. The CDR3 has 13 amino acids. Trimming shortened V by 5 bases and J by 1 base, and 8 bases separated the two germline ends. Per germline, CDR1 SEHNR and CDR2 FQNEAQ (reference sequence). CDR3 nucleotides: TGTGCCAGCAGCCCACAGAGTAACTATGGCTACACCTTC. It translates to CASSPQSNYGYTF.

Note on this clone: Other DNA sequences from this sample encode an identical CDR3 as well. The chain employs TRBV6-5 and TRBJ1-1; possible D gene TRBD1, 6 bases. The germline CDR1 and CDR2 sequences are MNHEY and SVGAGI. V dropped 5 bases and J dropped 1 base, with 8 bases sitting between them. The length of the CDR3 is 13 residues. The CDR3: CASSPTGNTEAFF. The DNA for the CDR3 is TGTGCCAGCAGTCCGACAGGGAACACTGAAGCTTTCTTT.

The V gene is TRBV6-1, the J gene TRBJ1-1; TRBD1 agrees at 8 bases. The length of the CDR3 is 14 residues. Germline loops: CDR1 MNHNS, CDR2 SASEGT. Trimming took 5 bases from V and 7 from J; bases not matched to a gene: 9. CDR3 in amino acids: CASSKDREIGEAFF. CDR3 in DNA: TGTGCCAGCAGTAAGGACAGGGAGATAGGTGAAGCTTTCTTT.

The gene calls are TRBV2 and TRBJ1-5; the D is unclear. The V end lost 5 bases, the J end lost 5 bases, and 13 bases lay between the germline ends. The CDR3 runs to 14 residues. CDR1 is SNHLY and CDR2 is FYNNEI in the germline V gene. DNA of the CDR3: TGTGCCAGCAGTCCCGAGGCTTCTGATCAGCCCCAGCATTTT. Translated: CASSPEASDQPQHF.

The chain employs TRBV5-1 and TRBJ1-1, with 8 bases matching TRBD1. The trim removed 0 bases at V and 6 bases at J, leaving 7 bases unmatched. Germline CDR1 SGHRS, CDR2 YFSETQ. The CDR3 consists of 15 residues. The CDR3 loop reads CASSLAGGTGAEAFF. The CDR3 region has the DNA TGCGCCAGCAGCTTGGCCGGAGGGACAGGTGCTGAAGCTTTCTTT.

The rearrangement uses TRBV11-2 and TRBJ1-6; no reliable D call. V lost 5 bases to trimming and J lost 6 bases, with 11 bases between them. Looked up from germline, CDR1 is SGHAT and CDR2 is FQNNGV. This CDR3 is 14 amino acids long. CDR3 region: CASSLRDANSPLHF. The CDR3 coding sequence is TGTGCCAGCAGCCTACGGGATGCTAATTCACCCCTCCACTTT.

The rearrangement joins TRBV7-8 to TRBJ2-2, with TRBD2 identical over 7 bases. The CDR3 consists of 14 residues. With 5 bases clipped from V and 4 bases from J, the junction kept 4 bases outside the gene matches. In germline, CDR1 is SGHVS, CDR2 FQNEAQ. The DNA for the CDR3 is TGTGCCAGCAGCCGCGGGAGCGGCACCGGGGAGCTGTTTTTT. It yields the protein CASSRGSGTGELFF.

This chain joins TRBV12-5 and TRBJ2-3, with D unclear. Germline-derived CDR1 and CDR2 are LGHNT and FRNRAP. This CDR3 has 14 amino acids. V was clipped by 2 bases and J by 6 bases, with 12 bases between them. The CDR3 reads CASGLPLPQDTQYF. DNA of the CDR3: TGTGCTAGTGGTTTGCCCCTCCCCCAGGATACGCAGTATTTT.

The J gene is TRBJ2-1, the V gene TRBV5-1, with TRBD2 matching over 11 bases. Unmatched junction bases numbered 14, after V lost 4 bases and J lost 8 bases. The V gene's germline CDR1 is SGHRS and CDR2 YFSETQ. This CDR3 region has 17 residues. The DNA for the CDR3 is TGCGCCAGCAGCCCAGCCCCACTAGCGGGAGAGGCCTATGAGCAGTTCTTC. This encodes CASSPAPLAGEAYEQFF.